The 3 T cell receptor beta chains given below trace back to one sample, sequenced in a study of OX40 agonist ivuxolimab in advanced cancers. Assay: immunoSEQ multiplex PCR; the TCRdb copy retains only in-frame clones and omits some. The sample yields more than 75,000 clones, approximately 89% seen once. Material: CD4+ or CD8+ T cells sorted from blood, obtained in a trial of the OX40 agonist ivuxolimab. The source of these receptors is an adult with an advanced solid tumor such as melanoma, head and neck, liver or kidney cancer.

A few counts support this clone. The chain has TRBV4-1 and TRBJ2-7, with no clear D. CDR1 is MGHRA, CDR2 YSYEKL, per germline. This CDR3 has 14 amino acids. The V end lost 4 bases, the J end lost 4 bases, and 14 bases lay between the germline ends. The CDR3 sequence is CASSRSEGLYEQYF. The CDR3 nucleotides are TGCGCCAGCAGCCGGTCCGAAGGGCTGTACGAGCAGTACTTC.

The chain combines TRBV7-9 with TRBJ2-3, with a weak D call TRBD1 (6 bases). The germline V gene encodes CDR1 SEHNR and CDR2 FQNEAQ (reference sequence). Between the trimmed V and J ends, which lost 8 bases and 2 bases, there was a span of 23 bases. This CDR3 is 17 amino acids long. This CDR3 is CASWNPKDSSSTDTQYF. Here the CDR3 DNA reads TGTGCCAGCTGGAATCCTAAGGACAGCTCATCCACAGATACGCAGTATTTT.

The V call is TRBV29-1, the J call TRBJ2-1, with D perhaps matching TRBD1 or TRBD2 (5 bases each). The CDR3 is 13 amino acids. Per germline, CDR1 SQVTM and CDR2 ANQGSEA. The V and J ends lost 4 bases and 3 bases respectively, with 10 bases between them. The CDR3 is CSVGSGGYNEQFF. CDR3 nucleotides: TGCAGCGTTGGGTCTGGGGGCTACAATGAGCAGTTCTTC.